These 9 T cell receptor beta chains were all obtained from the same sample, sequenced in a study of CD4+ T cells in melanoma. Sequencing was performed with immunoSEQ multiplex PCR; in TCRdb, only in-frame clones are kept and a portion is missing. This table has 110,000 to 150,000 clones, about nine tenths appearing once. Source of these receptors: a human donor with melanoma.

The chain has TRBV5-1 and TRBJ1-2; D is perhaps TRBD1 (5 bases). Trimming cost V 3 bases and J 12 bases, with 24 bases left between them. CDR1 and CDR2 (germline): SGHRS, YFSETQ. This CDR3 region has 15 residues. The chain's CDR3 is CASSSKAGTPTLDTF. The CDR3 bases are TGCGCCAGCAGCTCAAAAGCCGGGACGCCCACCCTCGACACCTTC.

V is TRBV6-1 and J is TRBJ1-1, with TRBD1 matching 7 bases. The CDR3 runs to 14 residues. Trimming at V came to 8 bases and at J to 3 bases, leaving 9 bases not matched to a gene. The germline CDR1 and CDR2 sequences are MNHNS and SASEGT. Here the CDR3 reads CASSDRVEYTEAFF. The CDR3 DNA follows: TGTGCCAGCTCAGACAGGGTAGAGTACACTGAAGCTTTCTTT.

V is TRBV18 and J is TRBJ2-7; possible D gene TRBD1, 5 bases. The CDR3 has 16 residues. Per germline, CDR1 KGHSH and CDR2 LQKENI. V was cut by 2 bases and J by 5 bases, with 19 bases left in between. The CDR3 sequence is CASSPSHQGSRHEQYF. In DNA form, the CDR3 reads TGTGCCAGCTCACCAAGTCACCAGGGTAGCAGACACGAGCAGTACTTC.

The chain has TRBV18 and TRBJ1-5; D unresolved. V was clipped by 2 bases and J by 2 bases, with 4 bases between them. In germline, CDR1 is KGHSH, CDR2 LQKENI. The CDR3 runs 13 residues. The CDR3 sequence: CASSPSGNQPQHF. The CDR3, as DNA: TGTGCCAGCTCACCATCGGGCAATCAGCCCCAGCATTTT.

CDR3 sequence reads: CASSIDRGQERGTQYF. The CDR3, as DNA: TGTGCCAGTAGTATAGATCGGGGACAGGAAAGGGGTACGCAGTATTTT. The rearrangement uses TRBV19 and TRBJ2-3; 8 nucleotides align to TRBD1. CDR1 and CDR2 from the germline V gene are LNHDA and SQIVND (reference sequence). This CDR3 comprises 16 residues. V lost 0 bases to trimming and J lost 8 bases; unmatched junction nucleotides: 10.

The gene calls are TRBV5-1 and TRBJ2-5; D is unclear. Germline CDR1 SGHRS, CDR2 YFSETQ. The CDR3 is 13 residues long. V lost 6 bases and J lost 4, with 13 bases in between. The CDR3 sequence is CASTRYPLETQYF. The CDR3 DNA sequence: TGCGCCAGCACCCGCTATCCTTTAGAGACCCAGTACTTC.

As DNA, the CDR3 is TGTGCCAGCACTGGAGAACGGGGGACAGATACGCAGTATTTT. Its protein product is CASTGERGTDTQYF. The J gene is TRBJ2-3, the V gene TRBV2; weak D call: TRBD2 (6 bases). The CDR3 runs 14 residues. CDR1 and CDR2 (germline): SNHLY, FYNNEI. V was pared by 7 bases and J by 3 bases, with 14 bases between.

The CDR3 loop reads CASSLLAWGGEGYTF. CDR3 sequence (DNA): TGTGCCAGCAGCTTGCTCGCCTGGGGCGGGGAAGGCTACACCTTC. V gene TRBV5-8 combines with J gene TRBJ1-2, with D possibly TRBD1 on 5 matching bases. The CDR3 runs to 15 residues. The V and J ends lost 1 base and 8 bases respectively, with 18 bases between them. Germline CDR1 is SGHTS and CDR2 is YDEGEE.

This rearrangement joins TRBV5-1 to TRBJ2-5; tentative D call: TRBD1 (6 bases). Germline V gene lookup returns CDR1 SGHRS and CDR2 YFSETQ. The V gene lost 3 bases and the J gene lost 5 bases, with 17 bases spanning the gap. The CDR3 has 15 residues. The CDR3 loop reads CASSWTPGEGETQYF. In DNA form, the CDR3 reads TGCGCCAGCAGCTGGACCCCAGGGGAAGGGGAGACCCAGTACTTC.